This TCR beta chain was sequenced in a study of CXCR3-negative and CXCR3-positive naive CD8 T cells. Study details: Roughly 1.5 +/- 0.3 million TRB reads came from each library, giving around 130 million in total.

Notes on the study in general: Sequencing showed both naive subsets with comparably high diversity, and memory CD8+ cells much lower. Memory cells diverged, while naive CXCR3-positive and CXCR3-negative cells had similar TRBV-TRBJ usage. For the naive subsets, surface CD5 was similar, and TCR strength was inferred from TRB CDR3 properties.

The authors prepared UMI-labeled TRB cDNA libraries by 5' RACE. TCRdb reprocessed the 5' RACE reads and stores each CDR3 protein as one record, lacking DNA. Its table records approximately 52,000 distinct CDR3 sequences. On this clonotype itself: Its antigen is unidentified.

The CDR3 runs to 14 residues. Germline V gives CDR1 SGHVS, CDR2 FNYEAQ. This receptor was obtained from a human donor in good health. Some clones in this sample may be carry-over from other donors' samples. The sample was memory CD8+ T cells from blood. The chain recombines TRBV7-6 with TRBJ2-7; the TRBD1 assignment by TCRdb is unverifiable without DNA. The CDR3: CASSLGTEGYEQYF.